This T cell receptor beta chain came from a study of blood T cells in healthy people across ages. Findings and caveats of the study: The fall in TCR beta diversity per million T cells was roughly linear with age.

Every sample had a minimum of 6 million PBMCs isolated. This clonotype has only a few counts. The antigen is not known. This CDR3 contains 16 residues. V lost 3 bases and J 4 bases, leaving 18 bases between the germline ends. Germline values: CDR1 SEHNR, CDR2 FQNEAQ (reference sequence). A second PCR, run for about 6 to 11 cycles, used a sample-barcoded 5' primer plus a J-beta primer mix. MiXCR was run by TCRdb on the 5' RACE reads, yielding one entry per CDR3 protein. The sample includes fewer than 700,000 distinct CDR3 sequences, more than 45% of them seen just once. This chain uses TRBV7-9 with TRBJ2-5; TRBD2 might be the D (6 bases). This sequence originates from a man older than 75 in good health. The source material was blood. In nucleotides, the CDR3 is TGTGCCAGCAGCTTTACCGGGACGCTGGGAGGAGAGACCCAGTACTTC. This translates into CASSFTGTLGGETQYF. Looking up the rest from reference TRBV7-9 and TRBJ2-5 gives the full variable domain: DTGVSQNPRHKITKRGQNVTFRCDPISEHNRLYWYRQTLGQGPEFLTYFQNEAQLEKSRLLSDRFSAERPKGSFSTLEIQRTEQGDSAMYLCASSFTGTLGGETQYFGPGTRLLVL.